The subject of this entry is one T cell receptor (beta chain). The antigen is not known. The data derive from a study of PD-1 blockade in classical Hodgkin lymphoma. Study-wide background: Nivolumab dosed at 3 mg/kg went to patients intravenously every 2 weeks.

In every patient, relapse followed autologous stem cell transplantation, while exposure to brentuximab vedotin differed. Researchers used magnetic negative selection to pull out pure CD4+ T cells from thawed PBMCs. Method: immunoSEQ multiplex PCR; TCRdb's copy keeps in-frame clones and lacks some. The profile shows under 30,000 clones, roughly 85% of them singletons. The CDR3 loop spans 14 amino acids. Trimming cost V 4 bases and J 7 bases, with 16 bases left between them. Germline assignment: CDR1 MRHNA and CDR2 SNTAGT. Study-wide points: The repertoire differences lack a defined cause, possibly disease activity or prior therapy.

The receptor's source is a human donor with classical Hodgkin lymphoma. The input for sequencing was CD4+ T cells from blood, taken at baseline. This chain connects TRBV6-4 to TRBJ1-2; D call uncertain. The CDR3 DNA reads TGTGCCAGCAGTGTGGGTCCGGGGTCCTCTGGCTACACCTTC. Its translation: CASSVGPGSSGYTF.